What follows are 16 T cell receptor beta chains derived from one specimen sequenced in a study of T cells in Graves' hyperthyroidism and ophthalmopathy. Amplified TCR beta CDR3 regions came from RNA transcripts. The TCR CDR3 first-round RT-PCR relied on the HTBI primer set. TCRdb independently ran MiXCR on the multiplex PCR reads; one entry per CDR3 protein. The data contain 250,000 to 300,000 distinct CDR3 sequences, roughly 19% of them singletons. Material: blood. These receptors came from a man aged 50 to 59 with Graves' ophthalmopathy.

This clonotype was recorded many times. The J gene is TRBJ2-1, the V gene TRBV30, with a possible D match to TRBD2 (6 bases). V lost 3 bases to trimming and J lost 2 bases, with 11 bases between them. Germline V gene lookup returns CDR1 GTSNPN and CDR2 SVGIG (reference sequence). This CDR3 has 14 residues. CDR3 nucleotide sequence: TGTGCCTGGAGAACGGCGGGGCCCTACAATGAGCAGTTCTTC. It yields the protein CAWRTAGPYNEQFF.

The rearrangement links TRBV19 to TRBJ1-1; weak D call: TRBD1 (6 bases). Deletions cut 2 bases from V and 5 bases from J, with 12 bases between. The CDR3 is 14 amino acids. Germline V gene lookup returns CDR1 LNHDA and CDR2 SQIVND (reference sequence). The CDR3 nucleotides are TGTGCCAGTAGTATACCGCAGGGGAGAACTGAAGCTTTCTTT. Translation: CASSIPQGRTEAFF.

This clonotype was detected ten times or more. The chain couples TRBV2 to TRBJ2-7; weak D call: TRBD1 (5 bases). Germline assignment: CDR1 SNHLY and CDR2 FYNNEI. CDR3 length: 12 amino acids. Trimming took 4 bases from V and 7 from J, leaving 11 bases between them. In nucleotides, the CDR3 is TGTGCCAGCAGTGGGACATGGGAAGAGCAGTACTTC. Translating it yields CASSGTWEEQYF.

J is TRBJ1-2 and V is TRBV11-2, with TRBD1 identical over 7 bases. Trimming took 5 bases from V and 0 from J; bases not matched to a gene: 6. Germline CDR1 is SGHAT and CDR2 is FQNNGV. This CDR3 is built from 15 residues. In DNA, the CDR3 is TGTGCCAGCAGCCAGGACAGGTGGTCTAACTATGGCTACACCTTC. Residues: CASSQDRWSNYGYTF.

The V call is TRBV18, the J call TRBJ1-2; no clear D gene. The V and J ends lost 2 bases and 4 bases respectively, with 8 bases between them. Germline CDR1 KGHSH, CDR2 LQKENI. CDR3 length: 13 amino acids. CDR3 nucleotides: TGTGCCAGCTCACCAGGGGAGCGCTATGGCTACACCTTC. Protein product: CASSPGERYGYTF.

This clonotype has at least ten counts. V gene TRBV10-2 combines with J gene TRBJ1-5, with 8 bases fitting TRBD1. Germline values: CDR1 WSHSY, CDR2 SAAADI. The CDR3 totals 15 residues. Trimming took 3 bases from V and 12 from J; bases not matched to a gene: 13. CDR3: CASSDPGQAFLGQHF. CDR3 sequence (DNA): TGCGCCAGCAGTGACCCGGGACAGGCCTTTCTCGGCCAGCATTTT.

The V call is TRBV7-9, the J call TRBJ2-1, with TRBD2 identical over 10 bases. Unmatched junction bases numbered 11, after V lost 5 bases and J lost 4 bases. The CDR3 length is 17 residues. Looked up from germline, CDR1 is SEHNR and CDR2 is FQNEAQ (reference sequence). CDR3 nucleotide sequence: TGTGCCAGCAGCCCCCGACGTTTAGCGGGAGGATACAATGAGCAGTTCTTC. Its protein product is CASSPRRLAGGYNEQFF.

The chain employs TRBV5-1 and TRBJ2-5; 14 nucleotides align to TRBD2. Germline V gene sequence: CDR1 SGHRS, CDR2 YFSETQ. The V and J ends lost 5 bases and 3 bases, in that order; junction bases with no gene match: 3. This CDR3 spans 15 amino acids. The CDR3 region is CASSSGLAGEETQYF. The CDR3, as DNA: TGCGCCAGCAGTTCGGGACTAGCGGGGGAAGAGACCCAGTACTTC.

The chain employs TRBV6-4 and TRBJ2-1; D might be TRBD1 (5 bases). Deletions cut 7 bases from V and 0 bases from J, with 10 bases between. This CDR3 contains 14 residues. Germline V CDR1 and CDR2: MRHNA, SNTAGT. The CDR3 DNA reads as TGTGCCAGCAAACTCGACAGCTCCTACAATGAGCAGTTCTTC. The encoded protein is CASKLDSSYNEQFF.

This clonotype was seen ten or more times. This chain joins TRBV28 and TRBJ2-1; 9 bases match TRBD1. The CDR3 has 15 amino acids. V lost 5 bases, J lost 6 bases, and 8 bases stayed unmatched. The germline gives CDR1 MDHEN, CDR2 SYDVKM. CDR3 in amino acids: CASSPAGTGLNEQFF. The CDR3 bases are TGTGCCAGCAGTCCAGCGGGGACAGGGCTCAATGAGCAGTTCTTC.

The sample holds many counts of this clonotype. The genes are TRBV12-3 or TRBV12-4 and TRBJ2-4; maybe TRBD2 (6 bases). The CDR3 is 14 residues long. The V gene lost 3 bases and the J gene lost 4 bases, with 10 bases spanning the gap. CDR3 region: CASSLWGEKNIQYF. The DNA for the CDR3 is TGTGCCAGCAGTTTGTGGGGGGAGAAAAACATTCAGTACTTC.

The CDR3 nucleotides are TGCAGCGTTATCCGGGACAGGGACGCGTACGAGCAGTACTTC. This gives the protein CSVIRDRDAYEQYF. The chain is built from TRBV29-1 and TRBJ2-7; 9 nucleotides align to TRBD1. CDR3 length: 14 amino acids. Germline loops: CDR1 SQVTM, CDR2 ANQGSEA. With V trimmed by 5 bases and J by 4 bases, 9 bases remained unmatched.

This clonotype was counted only a few times. The genes are TRBV14 and TRBJ1-1, with D hard to call. The CDR3 contains 13 residues. V gave up 0 bases and J gave up 11 bases, with 13 bases separating them. In germline, CDR1 is SGHDN, CDR2 FVKESK. Here the CDR3 DNA reads TGTGCCAGCAGCCAAGATATGAACGGGCCGGCTTTCTTT. Its translation is CASSQDMNGPAFF.

There are many counts of this clonotype. The V call is TRBV2, the J call TRBJ2-3; TRBD2 matches at 8 bases. Germline values: CDR1 SNHLY, CDR2 FYNNEI. This CDR3 has 14 amino acids. The trim removed 7 bases at V and 3 bases at J, leaving 6 bases unmatched. Here the CDR3 DNA reads TGTGCCAGCACCGGGACTAGGAGTACAGATACGCAGTATTTT. The encoded protein is CASTGTRSTDTQYF.

This clonotype was seen a few times. The CDR3 bases are TGTGCCAGCTCGGACAGCCTCTCTGGAAACACCATATATTTT. Encoded protein: CASSDSLSGNTIYF. This chain connects TRBV6-1 to TRBJ1-3, with a possible D match to TRBD1 (6 bases). This CDR3 spans 14 amino acids. Trimming took off 8 bases at V and 0 bases at J, with 11 bases between the two ends. Germline CDR1 and CDR2: MNHNS and SASEGT.

This clonotype was recorded at least ten times. The chain has TRBV11-2 and TRBJ2-1, with 10 positions matching TRBD1. V was clipped by 3 bases and J by 12 bases; unmatched bases: 17. Germline V gene lookup returns CDR1 SGHAT and CDR2 FQNNGV. The CDR3 is 17 amino acids. DNA for the CDR3: TGTGCCAGCAGCTTGTACCCCAGAGTCGACAGGGGGCGCGGGCAGTTCTTC. It codes for CASSLYPRVDRGRGQFF. The entire variable domain, with the rest obtained from reference TRBV11-2 and TRBJ2-1, is as follows: EAGVAQSPRYKIIEKRQSVAFWCNPISGHATLYWYQQILGQGPKLLIQFQNNGVVDDSQLPKDRFSAERLKGVDSTLKIQPAKLEDSAVYLCASSLYPRVDRGRGQFFGPGTRLTVL.